This T cell receptor beta chain stems from a study of T cell changes during pregnancy in multiple sclerosis. The CDR3 has 14 amino acids. The germline V and J ends were trimmed by 4 bases and 11 bases, with 20 bases remaining between them. Germline assignment: CDR1 MGHRA and CDR2 YSYEKL. This table comes from immunoSEQ multiplex PCR, and its TCRdb copy is limited to in-frame clones, with some not included. This table holds tens of thousands of clones, roughly nine tenths found once. V is TRBV4-1 and J is TRBJ1-1; D unresolved. The starting material was peripheral blood, obtained in the first trimester of pregnancy. This TCR was sampled from a female donor with multiple sclerosis, enrolled in a pregnancy study. CDR3 protein: CASSPNREYRFAFF. DNA of the CDR3: TGCGCCAGCAGCCCAAACCGGGAATATCGCTTCGCTTTCTTT.